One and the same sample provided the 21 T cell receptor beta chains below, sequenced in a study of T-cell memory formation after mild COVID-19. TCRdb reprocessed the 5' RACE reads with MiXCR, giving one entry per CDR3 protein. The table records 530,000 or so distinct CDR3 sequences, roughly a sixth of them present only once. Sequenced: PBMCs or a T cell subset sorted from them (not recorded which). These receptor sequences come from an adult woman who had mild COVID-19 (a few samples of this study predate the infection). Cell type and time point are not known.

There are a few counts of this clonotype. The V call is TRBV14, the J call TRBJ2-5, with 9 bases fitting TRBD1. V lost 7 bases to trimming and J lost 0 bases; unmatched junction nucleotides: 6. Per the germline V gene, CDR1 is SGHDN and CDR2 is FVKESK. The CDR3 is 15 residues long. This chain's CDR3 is CASKRTGVYQETQYF. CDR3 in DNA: TGTGCCAGCAAGAGGACAGGGGTGTACCAAGAGACCCAGTACTTC.

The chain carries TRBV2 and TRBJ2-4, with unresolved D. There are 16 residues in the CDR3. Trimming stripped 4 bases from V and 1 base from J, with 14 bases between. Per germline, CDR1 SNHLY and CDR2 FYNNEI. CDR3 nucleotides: TGTGCCAGCAGTGGGGCGTTATGGGTGGCCAAAAACATTCAGTACTTC. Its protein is CASSGALWVAKNIQYF.

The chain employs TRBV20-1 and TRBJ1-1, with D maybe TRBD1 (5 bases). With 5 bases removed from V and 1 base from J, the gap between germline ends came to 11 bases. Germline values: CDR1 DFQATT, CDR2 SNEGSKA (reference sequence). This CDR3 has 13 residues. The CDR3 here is CSAPRGENTEAFF. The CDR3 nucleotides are TGCAGTGCTCCTCGAGGGGAGAACACTGAAGCTTTCTTT.

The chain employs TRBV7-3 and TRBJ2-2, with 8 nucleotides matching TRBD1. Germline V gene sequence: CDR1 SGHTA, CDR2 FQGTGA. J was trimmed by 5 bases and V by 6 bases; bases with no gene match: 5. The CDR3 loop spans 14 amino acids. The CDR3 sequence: CASRRTGTTGELFF. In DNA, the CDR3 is TGTGCCAGCAGACGGACAGGGACAACCGGGGAGCTGTTTTTT.

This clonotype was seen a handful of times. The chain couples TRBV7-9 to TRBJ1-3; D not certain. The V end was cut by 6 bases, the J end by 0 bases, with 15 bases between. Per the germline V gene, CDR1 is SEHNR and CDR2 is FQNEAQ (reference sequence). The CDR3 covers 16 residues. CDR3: CASSPMSQSSGNTIYF. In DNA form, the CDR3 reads TGTGCCAGCAGTCCCATGAGTCAGAGCTCTGGAAACACCATATATTTT.

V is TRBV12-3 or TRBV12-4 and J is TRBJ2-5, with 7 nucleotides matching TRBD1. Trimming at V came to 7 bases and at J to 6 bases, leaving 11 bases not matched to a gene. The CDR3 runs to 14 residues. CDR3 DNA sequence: TGTGCCAGCACGTTGGACAGCAGGGGGAAGACCCAGTACTTC. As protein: CASTLDSRGKTQYF.

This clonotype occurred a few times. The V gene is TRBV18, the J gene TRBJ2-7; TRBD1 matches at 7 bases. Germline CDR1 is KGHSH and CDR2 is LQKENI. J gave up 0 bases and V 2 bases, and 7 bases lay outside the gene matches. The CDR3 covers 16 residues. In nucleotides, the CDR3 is TGTGCCAGCTCACCAGACAGGGCCCCCTTCTCCTACGAGCAGTACTTC. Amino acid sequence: CASSPDRAPFSYEQYF. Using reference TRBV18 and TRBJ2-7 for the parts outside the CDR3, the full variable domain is NAGVMQNPRHLVRRRGQEARLRCSPMKGHSHVYWYRQLPEEGLKFMVYLQKENIIDESGMPKERFSAEFPKEGPSILRIQQVVRGDSAAYFCASSPDRAPFSYEQYFGPGTRLTVT.

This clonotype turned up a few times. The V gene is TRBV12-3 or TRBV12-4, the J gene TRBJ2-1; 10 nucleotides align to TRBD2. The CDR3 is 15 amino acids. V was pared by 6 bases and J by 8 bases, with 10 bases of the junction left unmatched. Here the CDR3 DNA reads TGTGCCAGCAGCTCTAGCGGGAGATCCCTCCATGAGCAGTTCTTC. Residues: CASSSSGRSLHEQFF.

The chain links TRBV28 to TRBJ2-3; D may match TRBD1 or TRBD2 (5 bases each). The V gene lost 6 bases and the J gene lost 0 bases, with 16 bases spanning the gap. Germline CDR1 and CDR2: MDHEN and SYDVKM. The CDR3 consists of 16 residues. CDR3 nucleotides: TGTGCCAGCAGCTCCCTCCGGGACCCTAGCACAGATACGCAGTATTTT. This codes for CASSSLRDPSTDTQYF. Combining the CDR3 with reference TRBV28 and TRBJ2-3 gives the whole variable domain DVKVTQSSRYLVKRTGEKVFLECVQDMDHENMFWYRQDPGLGLRLIYFSYDVKMKEKGDIPEGYSVSREKKERFSLILESASTNQTSMYLCASSSLRDPSTDTQYFGPGTRLTVL.

This CDR3 is CASSYSGSKVYEQYF. DNA of the CDR3: TGTGCCAGCAGTTATAGTGGGAGTAAAGTATACGAGCAGTACTTC. The chain is built from TRBV6-5 and TRBJ2-7, with a weak D call TRBD2 (5 bases). Trimming took 3 bases from V and 4 from J, leaving 16 bases between them. Germline lookup yields CDR1 MNHEY and CDR2 SVGAGI. CDR3 size: 15 residues.

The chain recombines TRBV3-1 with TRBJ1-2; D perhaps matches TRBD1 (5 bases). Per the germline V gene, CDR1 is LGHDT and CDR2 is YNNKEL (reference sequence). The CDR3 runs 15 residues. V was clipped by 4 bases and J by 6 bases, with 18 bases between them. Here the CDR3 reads CASSPRTPGLDGYTF. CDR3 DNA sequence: TGTGCCAGCAGCCCGAGGACACCCGGGTTGGATGGCTACACCTTC.

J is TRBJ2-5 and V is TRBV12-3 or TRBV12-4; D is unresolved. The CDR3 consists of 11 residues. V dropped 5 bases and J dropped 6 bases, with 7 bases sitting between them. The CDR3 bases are TGTGCCAGCAGTACGGCGAAGACCCAGTACTTC. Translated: CASSTAKTQYF.

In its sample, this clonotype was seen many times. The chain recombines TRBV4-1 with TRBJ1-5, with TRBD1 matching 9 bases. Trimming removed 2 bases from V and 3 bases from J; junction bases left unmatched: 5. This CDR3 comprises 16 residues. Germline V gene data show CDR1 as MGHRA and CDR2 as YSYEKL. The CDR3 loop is CASSQPDRGNNQPQHF. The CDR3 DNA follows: TGCGCCAGCAGCCAACCGGACAGGGGAAACAATCAGCCCCAGCATTTT.

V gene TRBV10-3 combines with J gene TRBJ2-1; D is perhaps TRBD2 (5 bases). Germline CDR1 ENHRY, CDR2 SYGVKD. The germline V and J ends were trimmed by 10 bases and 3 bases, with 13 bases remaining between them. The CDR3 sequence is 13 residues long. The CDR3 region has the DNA TGTGCCACCCGGCTTCGGGACTACAATGAGCAGTTCTTC. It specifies CATRLRDYNEQFF.

The CDR3 bases are TGCGCCAGCAGCTTGGACCTCCCGGGGAACACTGAAGCTTTCTTT. This sequence encodes CASSLDLPGNTEAFF. The rearrangement links TRBV5-1 to TRBJ1-1, with D hard to call. The CDR3 length is 15 residues. Germline CDR1 and CDR2: SGHRS and YFSETQ. The V gene lost 0 bases and the J gene lost 1 base, with 10 bases spanning the gap.

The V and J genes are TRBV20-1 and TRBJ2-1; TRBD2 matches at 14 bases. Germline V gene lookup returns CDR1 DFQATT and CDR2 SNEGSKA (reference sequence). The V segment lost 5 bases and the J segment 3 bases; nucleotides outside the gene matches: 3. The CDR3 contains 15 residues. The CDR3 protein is CSAPGTSGGYNEQFF. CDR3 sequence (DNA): TGCAGTGCTCCCGGGACTAGCGGGGGCTACAATGAGCAGTTCTTC.

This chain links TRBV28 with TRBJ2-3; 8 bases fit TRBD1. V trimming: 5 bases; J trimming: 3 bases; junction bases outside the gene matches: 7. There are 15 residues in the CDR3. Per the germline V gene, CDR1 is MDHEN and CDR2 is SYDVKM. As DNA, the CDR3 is TGTGCCAGCAGTCTCGACAGGGGTAAAACAGATACGCAGTATTTT. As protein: CASSLDRGKTDTQYF.

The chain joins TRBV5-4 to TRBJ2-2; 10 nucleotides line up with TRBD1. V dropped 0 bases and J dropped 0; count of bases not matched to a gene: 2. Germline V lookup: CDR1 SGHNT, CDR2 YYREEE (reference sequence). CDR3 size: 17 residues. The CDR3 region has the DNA TGTGCCAGCAGCTTGGGAGGACAGGGGGCGAACACCGGGGAGCTGTTTTTT. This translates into CASSLGGQGANTGELFF.

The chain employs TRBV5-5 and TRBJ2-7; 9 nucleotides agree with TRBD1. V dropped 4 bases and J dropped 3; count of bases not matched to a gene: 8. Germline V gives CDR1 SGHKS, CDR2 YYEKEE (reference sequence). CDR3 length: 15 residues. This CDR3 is CASSPQGQGIYEQYF. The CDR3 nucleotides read TGTGCCAGCAGCCCCCAGGGACAGGGTATCTACGAGCAGTACTTC.

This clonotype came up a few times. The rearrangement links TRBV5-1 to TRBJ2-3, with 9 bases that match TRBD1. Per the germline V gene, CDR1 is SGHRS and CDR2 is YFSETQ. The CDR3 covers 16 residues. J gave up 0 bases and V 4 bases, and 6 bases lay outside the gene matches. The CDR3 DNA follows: TGCGCCAGCAGCCCCAACAGGGGGCCTAGCACAGATACGCAGTATTTT. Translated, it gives CASSPNRGPSTDTQYF.

The CDR3 DNA follows: TGTGCCAGCAGCCAAGTGAACAGGGGTGTAATGAACACTGAAGCTTTCTTT. Residues: CASSQVNRGVMNTEAFF. The genes are TRBV7-9 and TRBJ1-1, with 7 positions matching TRBD1. The trim removed 5 bases at V and 0 bases at J, leaving 12 bases unmatched. Germline CDR1 reads SEHNR; CDR2 reads FQNEAQ (reference sequence). The CDR3 totals 17 residues. The entire variable domain, with the rest obtained from reference TRBV7-9 and TRBJ1-1, is as follows: DTGVSQNPRHKITKRGQNVTFRCDPISEHNRLYWYRQTLGQGPEFLTYFQNEAQLEKSRLLSDRFSAERPKGSFSTLEIQRTEQGDSAMYLCASSQVNRGVMNTEAFFGQGTRLTVV.